The clone carrying this TCR beta chain appeared once. V was pared by 3 bases and J by 11 bases, with 6 bases of the junction left unmatched. This CDR3 has 13 residues. These data belong to a study of blood T cell repertoires in COVID-19. Across the study: Spain, Italy and the United States supplied samples that represented acute and convalescent COVID-19. Sample material is recorded as cDNA or gDNA derived from T cells, B-cell-depleted T cells, or PBMCs.

Per the study methods: Estimated nucleated cell counts came from reference gene primer amplification. Profiling relied on immunoSEQ multiplex PCR, and the TCRdb table lists in-frame clones only, not all of them. The V and J calls and clone size are taken from that table; D and trimming were inferred from the DNA. Here the sample spans 110,000 or so clones, 80% to 90% being singletons. The source is a woman in her forties or fifties with acute or convalescent COVID-19. The sample comprised peripheral blood. This chain uses TRBV12-3 or TRBV12-4 with TRBJ2-2, with 7 bases aligning to TRBD2. In nucleotides, the CDR3 is TGTGCCAGCAGTTTTTGGGGGGGAGGAGAGCTGTTTTTT. It specifies CASSFWGGGELFF.